This T cell receptor beta chain was sequenced during a study of shared clonotypes between healthy human individuals (TCRdb year 2020). In the study overall: Two women and a few men aged 18 to 49 years were included in the cohort. The study deeply sequenced blood TCR repertoires of 5 or 6 healthy adults to estimate repertoire size and the extent of clonotype sharing between individuals. Between about 0.94 and 8.9 billion PBMCs per donor were obtained by leukapheresis. Different laboratories and diverse techniques were used to prepare libraries and sequence TCR repertoires, to increase sequencing depth and limit assay-specific biases. For each donor, CD4 naive and CD4 memory were each given three plates, CD8 naive was given two plates, and CD8 memory was given one plate. General conclusions and limits of the study: Even with the large sequencing depth, rarefaction of the sorted-subset datasets indicated that sequencing was incomplete. Larger estimated clonotype richness was generally found for naive subsets than for memory subsets. Sampling was limited to blood, and TCR repertoires in tissue likely differ from TCR repertoires in blood. Higher generation probabilities were observed for clonotypes shared by all four sorted-subset donors than for non-shared clonotypes. Pairwise subsampling indicated that sequencing depth was expected to affect the degree of clonotype sharing among donors. Roughly 5% of naive CD4, roughly 3.6% of naive CD8, roughly 2.4% of memory CD4, and 0.35% to 0.4% of memory CD8 clonotypes were shared across a few donors. Because the study included a small number of donors, the genetic and exposure-history diversity represented was limited.

Taken from cysteine to phenylalanine, the CDR3 has 14 residues. Here the CDR3 DNA is all that survives: 42 bases in frame from base 1. The trim is 5 bases for V and 2 bases for J, with a gap of 11 bases between the germline ends. From the germline V gene, CDR1 is SGHVS and CDR2 is FQNEAQ. TCR CDR3 regions were amplified from genomic DNA by multiplex PCR using the deep immunoSEQ assay. Genomic DNA extracted from each cell subset was distributed evenly over all wells of several immunoSEQ 96-well plates, and each plate served as one replicate. Each replicate PCR for sorted subsets received 200 ng genomic DNA, equal to around 32,000 T cell genomes. Purified libraries were measured with a Qubit 3.0 fluorometer, size-checked on a Bioanalyzer 2100, and measured again with the KAPA Library Quantification kit. A separate single-read 150-cycle Illumina NextSeq 550 flow cell was used to sequence each immunoSEQ 96-well plate. The published analysis was carried out like this. Because the immunoSEQ output included only junctional sequences and no quality scores, the filtering could not be the same as the filtering used for full-length reads. To assign V/J genes and CDR3, sequences were annotated against IMGT germline references using PyIR, a Python wrapper for IgBLAST v1.9. Reads were filtered out if the reads had weak V/J assignments (E-value above 1e-6), no CDR3, stop codons, out-of-frame junctions, or ambiguous translated residues. V3J clonotypes were defined as sequences sharing an identical inferred V gene, J gene, and CDR3 amino acid sequence. Percentage overlap between repertoires was calculated by dividing the number of shared unique clonotypes by the size of the smaller repertoire. Three approaches were used to assess repertoire richness: RTK rarefaction, the Chao1 estimator, and Recon v2.1 estimates of unobserved clonotypes. Generation probabilities were computed with OLGA for all TCRbeta clonotypes obtained by the gDNA method from a few donors. Not all clones reach the TCRdb copy of this immuneACCESS table, which keeps in-frame sequences only. Checked studies attribute under half of the gap to unresolved V genes and leave the rest unexplained. That table is the source of V, J and clone size, and D and trimming were worked out from the DNA. This sample lists 550,000 to 750,000 clones; 95% to 96% were detected once. The biggest ten clones account for about 0.11% of the sample.

For the CD8 naive samples, CD45RO-negative cells were positively selected for CCR7, yielding a CD45RA+CCR7+ population from which TemRA cells were excluded. The donors were healthy, HIV-negative adults with no recently reported acute infections or vaccinations. Only Caucasian adults living in Nashville, Tennessee, USA were represented among the donors. Blood was obtained by leukapheresis, after which PBMCs were separated by Ficoll-Histopaque density gradient centrifugation and cryopreserved in liquid nitrogen vapor phase. Analytical flow cytometry was used to check the purity and quantity of every magnetically sorted T cell population. Genomic DNA was isolated from every sorted fraction and measured by UV absorbance on a Nanodrop 2000c. Points on this clone: What this receptor recognizes is not known. No base qualities exist here, and no much larger clone lies one base off it.

This receptor was obtained from a woman between 25 and 40 years old in good health. The sequencing input was naive CD8+ T cells sorted from blood. The cell subset or site label corresponds to: CD45RA+CCR7+. The chain couples TRBV7-8 to TRBJ2-3, with no reliable assignment of the D segment. For the CDR3, the sequence is CASSRGYSTDTQYF. The DNA is as follows: TGTGCCAGCAGCCGAGGATACTCCACAGATACGCAGTATTTT. Reference TRBV7-8 and TRBJ2-3 proteins supply the regions before and after the CDR3; the full variable domain is: GAGVSQSPRYKVAKRGQDVALRCDPISGHVSLFWYQQALGQGPEFLTYFQNEAQLDKSGLPSDRFFAERPEGSVSTLKIQRTQQEDSAVYLCASSRGYSTDTQYFGPGTRLTVL.